A single sample is the source of the 13 T cell receptor beta chains below, sequenced in a study of blood T cell repertoires in COVID-19. Libraries were prepared by immunoSEQ multiplex PCR; TCRdb keeps only in-frame clonotypes and omits some of them. The sample yields fewer than 150,000 clones, approximately 84% seen once. What was sequenced was PBMCs or T cells enriched from blood (not recorded which). These receptors came from a man aged 50-59 years in a cohort exposed to, infected with or recovered from COVID-19 (not recorded which).

The rearrangement uses TRBV10-1 and TRBJ1-2; TRBD1 matches 7 bases. J gave up 3 bases and V 5 bases, and 12 bases lay outside the gene matches. CDR3 length: 16 amino acids. Germline-derived CDR1 and CDR2 are WNHNN and SYGVQD (reference sequence). CDR3 amino acids: CASSFPARGGDYGYTF. As DNA, the CDR3 is TGCGCCAGCAGTTTCCCCGCGAGAGGGGGCGACTATGGCTACACCTTC.

J is TRBJ2-1 and V is TRBV7-9; TRBD2 matches at 9 bases. This CDR3 region has 18 residues. CDR1 is SEHNR and CDR2 is FQNEAQ in the germline V gene (reference sequence). V was clipped by 4 bases and J by 7 bases; unmatched bases: 17. In DNA, the CDR3 is TGTGCCAGCAGCTCCGCCCAGCCCCTAGCGGGACGATCAAATGAGCAGTTCTTC. Translation gives CASSSAQPLAGRSNEQFF.

The chain links TRBV29-1 to TRBJ2-1; TRBD2 is a possible D gene (5 bases). Trimming cost V 7 bases and J 10 bases, with 11 bases left between them. Looked up from germline, CDR1 is SQVTM and CDR2 is ANQGSEA. This CDR3 is 10 amino acids long. The CDR3 DNA follows: TGCAGCGCCCTCAGCGGAGAGCAGTTCTTC. Protein product: CSALSGEQFF.

The chain links TRBV19 to TRBJ1-5; D perhaps matches TRBD1 (5 bases). The CDR3 loop spans 17 amino acids. Germline V gene sequence: CDR1 LNHDA, CDR2 SQIVND (reference sequence). Trimming took 4 bases from V and 1 from J, leaving 17 bases between them. This CDR3 is CASSTPGGGLSNQPQHF. CDR3 DNA: TGTGCCAGTAGTACCCCTGGGGGAGGTCTAAGCAATCAGCCCCAGCATTTT.

The gene calls are TRBV12-3 or TRBV12-4 and TRBJ1-1; D uncertain. This CDR3 has 13 residues. Between the trimmed V and J ends, which lost 6 bases and 1 base, there was a span of 9 bases. The CDR3 DNA reads as TGTGCCAGCAGCAGATCACAGAACACTGAAGCTTTCTTT. Its protein product is CASSRSQNTEAFF.

The chain couples TRBV6-2 or TRBV6-3 to TRBJ2-1; 12 bases align to TRBD2. Trimming cost V 0 bases and J 4 bases; bases outside gene matches: 4. The CDR3 has 17 amino acids. The germline V gene has CDR1 MNHEY and CDR2 SVGEGT. The CDR3, as DNA: TGTGCCAGCAGTTACTCGACTAGCGGGAGTGTGTACAATGAGCAGTTCTTC. Its protein is CASSYSTSGSVYNEQFF.

The V call is TRBV19, the J call TRBJ1-5; no definite D call. This CDR3 is 14 amino acids long. V lost 5 bases and J lost 4, with 12 bases in between. Germline V lookup: CDR1 LNHDA, CDR2 SQIVND (reference sequence). Here the CDR3 DNA reads TGTGCCAGTAGTTCTTCAGGAGGTAATCAGCCCCAGCATTTT. It codes for CASSSSGGNQPQHF.

V gene TRBV25-1 combines with J gene TRBJ2-5; 7 bases agree with TRBD1. This CDR3 has 14 residues. Germline CDR1 and CDR2: MGHDK and SYGVNS. Losses at the gene ends were 1 base for V and 3 bases for J; bases not matched to a gene: 2. CDR3 sequence (DNA): TGTGCCAGCAGTGAATCTGGGACAGAAGAGACCCAGTACTTC. It is translated as CASSESGTEETQYF.

This rearrangement joins TRBV14 to TRBJ2-2; D remains unclear. V was shortened by 4 bases and J by 3 bases, with 12 bases between the two germline ends. The germline CDR1 and CDR2 sequences are SGHDN and FVKESK. The CDR3 runs 15 residues. The CDR3 protein is CASSRAVQYTGELFF. The CDR3 DNA follows: TGTGCCAGCAGCCGGGCAGTTCAATACACCGGGGAGCTGTTTTTT.

This clone occurred once. This chain joins TRBV5-6 and TRBJ2-7; 9 bases match TRBD1. CDR1 is SGHDT and CDR2 is YYEEEE in the germline V gene. This CDR3 has 15 residues. The junction had 10 bases not matched to a gene; V was cut back by 3 bases and J by 6 bases. The CDR3 DNA reads as TGTGCCAGCAGCTCTCCGGGACAGGGAGGGATCGAGCAGTACTTC. Translation gives CASSSPGQGGIEQYF.

This sequence joins TRBV5-5 and TRBJ1-2, with D tentatively TRBD1 (5 bases). The CDR3 is 14 amino acids. Deletions cut 0 bases from V and 5 bases from J, with 11 bases between. CDR1 is SGHKS, CDR2 YYEKEE, per germline (reference sequence). CDR3 bases: TGTGCCAGCAGCTTGGGACAGTTACCGTATGGCTACACCTTC. Translated, it gives CASSLGQLPYGYTF.

The chain recombines TRBV4-3 with TRBJ1-2; the match to TRBD1 covers 7 bases. The CDR3 sequence is 15 residues long. The trim removed 0 bases at V and 4 bases at J, leaving 5 bases unmatched. The germline CDR1 and CDR2 sequences are LGHNA and YSLEER. This chain's CDR3 is CASSQDFRDSYGYTF. CDR3 coding DNA: TGCGCCAGCAGCCAAGATTTCCGGGACAGCTATGGCTACACCTTC.

The DNA of the CDR3 is TGTGCCAGCAGCTCGTGGGGTCTGGCGGGGAGTGGGGAGACCCAGTACTTC. Translation gives CASSSWGLAGSGETQYF. The chain uses TRBV7-9 and TRBJ2-5; weak D call: TRBD2 (6 bases). CDR1 and CDR2 from the germline V gene are SEHNR and FQNEAQ (reference sequence). V gave up 4 bases and J gave up 5 bases, with 23 bases separating them. The CDR3 length is 17 residues.